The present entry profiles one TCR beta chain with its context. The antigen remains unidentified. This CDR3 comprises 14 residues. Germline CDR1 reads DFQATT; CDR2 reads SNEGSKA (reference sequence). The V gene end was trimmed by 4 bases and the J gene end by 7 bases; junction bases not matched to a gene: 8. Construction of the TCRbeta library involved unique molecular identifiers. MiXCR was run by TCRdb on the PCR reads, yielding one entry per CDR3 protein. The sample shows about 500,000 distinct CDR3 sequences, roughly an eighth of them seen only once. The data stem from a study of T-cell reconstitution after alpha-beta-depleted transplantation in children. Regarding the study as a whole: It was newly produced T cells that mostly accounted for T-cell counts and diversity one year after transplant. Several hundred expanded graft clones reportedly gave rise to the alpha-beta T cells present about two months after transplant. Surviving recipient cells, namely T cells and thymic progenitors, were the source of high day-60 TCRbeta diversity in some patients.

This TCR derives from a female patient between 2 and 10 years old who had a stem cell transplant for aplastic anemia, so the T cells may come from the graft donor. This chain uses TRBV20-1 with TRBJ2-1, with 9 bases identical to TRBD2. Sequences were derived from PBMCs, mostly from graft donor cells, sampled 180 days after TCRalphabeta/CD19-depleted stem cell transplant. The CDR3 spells CSAILAGKSNEQFF. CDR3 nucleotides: TGCAGTGCTATTCTAGCGGGGAAGAGTAATGAGCAGTTCTTC.